The clone carrying this T cell receptor (beta chain) came up a few times. Its antigen is not identified. Trimming took 8 bases from V and 1 from J; bases not matched to a gene: 5. Germline V gene lookup returns CDR1 SGHTA and CDR2 FQGNSA. The CDR3 contains 13 residues. This sample is drawn from a study of beta chain features in type 1 diabetes. As for the study in general: There were 107,917,701 sorted cells examined across all samples. Study-wide results and limits: Type 1 diabetes patients had moderately but significantly shorter TCRB CDR3s in all four CD4+ subsets. Type 1 diabetes patients had fewer VDJ junction insertions and more deletions. In these data, an HLA type influence on TCRB rearrangement remained unresolved.

Sequencing targeted expressed TCRB transcripts, as all isolated RNA had been reverse transcribed. The method was immunoSEQ multiplex PCR; TCRdb's version includes in-frame clones alone and lacks a portion of them. The top ten clones hold approximately 0.043% of a sample with about 660,000 clones, about 14% of them seen once. Stem cell-like memory, regulatory, central memory and naive CD4+ cells were sorted via CD45RO/CCR7/CD25/CD127/CD95/CD27. The TCR originated in a man younger than 35 with type 1 diabetes. This chain uses TRBV7-2 with TRBJ2-7, with 7 positions matching TRBD2. Sequences were obtained from naive CD4+ T cells from blood. The CDR3 here is CASASGSSYEQYF. The DNA of the CDR3 is TGTGCCAGCGCTAGCGGATCTTCCTACGAGCAGTACTTC.